This T cell receptor (beta chain) originates from a study of Ad26.COV2.S vaccination and SARS-CoV-2 variants. TCRdb's table, derived via immunoSEQ multiplex PCR, lists solely in-frame clones and lacks some. The sample has about 680,000 clones; roughly 90% are singletons. There are a few counts of this clone. The antigen remains undetermined. Regarding the study as a whole: Once vaccination had occurred, spike-specific CD8+ and CD4+ T cell responses reportedly showed substantial breadth. Spike-specific TCR breadth was greater in vaccine than placebo recipients. Recipients of vaccine and of placebo showed similar breadth of their non-spike TCR repertoires.

Treatment in this sample: some 20 received Ad26.COV2.S at low or high dose, single or two shots; a few received placebo; per-sample allocation not given. Samples analyzed were those drawn on day 63 after the first vaccine or placebo injection. This Boston cohort included adults aged 18-55 years. Trimming removed 0 bases from V and 0 bases from J; junction bases left unmatched: 7. Germline CDR1 and CDR2: GTSNPN and SVGIG (reference sequence). This CDR3 has 16 amino acids. This TCR came from a person aged 18-65 years who received the Ad26.COV2.S COVID-19 vaccine or a placebo. This sequence joins TRBV30 and TRBJ1-1; 7 positions match TRBD1. The sample here was peripheral blood, taken in a trial of Ad26.COV2.S vaccine versus placebo. In nucleotides, the CDR3 is TGTGCCTGGAGTGTACGAGGGGGCCTCATGAACACTGAAGCTTTCTTT. This encodes CAWSVRGGLMNTEAFF.